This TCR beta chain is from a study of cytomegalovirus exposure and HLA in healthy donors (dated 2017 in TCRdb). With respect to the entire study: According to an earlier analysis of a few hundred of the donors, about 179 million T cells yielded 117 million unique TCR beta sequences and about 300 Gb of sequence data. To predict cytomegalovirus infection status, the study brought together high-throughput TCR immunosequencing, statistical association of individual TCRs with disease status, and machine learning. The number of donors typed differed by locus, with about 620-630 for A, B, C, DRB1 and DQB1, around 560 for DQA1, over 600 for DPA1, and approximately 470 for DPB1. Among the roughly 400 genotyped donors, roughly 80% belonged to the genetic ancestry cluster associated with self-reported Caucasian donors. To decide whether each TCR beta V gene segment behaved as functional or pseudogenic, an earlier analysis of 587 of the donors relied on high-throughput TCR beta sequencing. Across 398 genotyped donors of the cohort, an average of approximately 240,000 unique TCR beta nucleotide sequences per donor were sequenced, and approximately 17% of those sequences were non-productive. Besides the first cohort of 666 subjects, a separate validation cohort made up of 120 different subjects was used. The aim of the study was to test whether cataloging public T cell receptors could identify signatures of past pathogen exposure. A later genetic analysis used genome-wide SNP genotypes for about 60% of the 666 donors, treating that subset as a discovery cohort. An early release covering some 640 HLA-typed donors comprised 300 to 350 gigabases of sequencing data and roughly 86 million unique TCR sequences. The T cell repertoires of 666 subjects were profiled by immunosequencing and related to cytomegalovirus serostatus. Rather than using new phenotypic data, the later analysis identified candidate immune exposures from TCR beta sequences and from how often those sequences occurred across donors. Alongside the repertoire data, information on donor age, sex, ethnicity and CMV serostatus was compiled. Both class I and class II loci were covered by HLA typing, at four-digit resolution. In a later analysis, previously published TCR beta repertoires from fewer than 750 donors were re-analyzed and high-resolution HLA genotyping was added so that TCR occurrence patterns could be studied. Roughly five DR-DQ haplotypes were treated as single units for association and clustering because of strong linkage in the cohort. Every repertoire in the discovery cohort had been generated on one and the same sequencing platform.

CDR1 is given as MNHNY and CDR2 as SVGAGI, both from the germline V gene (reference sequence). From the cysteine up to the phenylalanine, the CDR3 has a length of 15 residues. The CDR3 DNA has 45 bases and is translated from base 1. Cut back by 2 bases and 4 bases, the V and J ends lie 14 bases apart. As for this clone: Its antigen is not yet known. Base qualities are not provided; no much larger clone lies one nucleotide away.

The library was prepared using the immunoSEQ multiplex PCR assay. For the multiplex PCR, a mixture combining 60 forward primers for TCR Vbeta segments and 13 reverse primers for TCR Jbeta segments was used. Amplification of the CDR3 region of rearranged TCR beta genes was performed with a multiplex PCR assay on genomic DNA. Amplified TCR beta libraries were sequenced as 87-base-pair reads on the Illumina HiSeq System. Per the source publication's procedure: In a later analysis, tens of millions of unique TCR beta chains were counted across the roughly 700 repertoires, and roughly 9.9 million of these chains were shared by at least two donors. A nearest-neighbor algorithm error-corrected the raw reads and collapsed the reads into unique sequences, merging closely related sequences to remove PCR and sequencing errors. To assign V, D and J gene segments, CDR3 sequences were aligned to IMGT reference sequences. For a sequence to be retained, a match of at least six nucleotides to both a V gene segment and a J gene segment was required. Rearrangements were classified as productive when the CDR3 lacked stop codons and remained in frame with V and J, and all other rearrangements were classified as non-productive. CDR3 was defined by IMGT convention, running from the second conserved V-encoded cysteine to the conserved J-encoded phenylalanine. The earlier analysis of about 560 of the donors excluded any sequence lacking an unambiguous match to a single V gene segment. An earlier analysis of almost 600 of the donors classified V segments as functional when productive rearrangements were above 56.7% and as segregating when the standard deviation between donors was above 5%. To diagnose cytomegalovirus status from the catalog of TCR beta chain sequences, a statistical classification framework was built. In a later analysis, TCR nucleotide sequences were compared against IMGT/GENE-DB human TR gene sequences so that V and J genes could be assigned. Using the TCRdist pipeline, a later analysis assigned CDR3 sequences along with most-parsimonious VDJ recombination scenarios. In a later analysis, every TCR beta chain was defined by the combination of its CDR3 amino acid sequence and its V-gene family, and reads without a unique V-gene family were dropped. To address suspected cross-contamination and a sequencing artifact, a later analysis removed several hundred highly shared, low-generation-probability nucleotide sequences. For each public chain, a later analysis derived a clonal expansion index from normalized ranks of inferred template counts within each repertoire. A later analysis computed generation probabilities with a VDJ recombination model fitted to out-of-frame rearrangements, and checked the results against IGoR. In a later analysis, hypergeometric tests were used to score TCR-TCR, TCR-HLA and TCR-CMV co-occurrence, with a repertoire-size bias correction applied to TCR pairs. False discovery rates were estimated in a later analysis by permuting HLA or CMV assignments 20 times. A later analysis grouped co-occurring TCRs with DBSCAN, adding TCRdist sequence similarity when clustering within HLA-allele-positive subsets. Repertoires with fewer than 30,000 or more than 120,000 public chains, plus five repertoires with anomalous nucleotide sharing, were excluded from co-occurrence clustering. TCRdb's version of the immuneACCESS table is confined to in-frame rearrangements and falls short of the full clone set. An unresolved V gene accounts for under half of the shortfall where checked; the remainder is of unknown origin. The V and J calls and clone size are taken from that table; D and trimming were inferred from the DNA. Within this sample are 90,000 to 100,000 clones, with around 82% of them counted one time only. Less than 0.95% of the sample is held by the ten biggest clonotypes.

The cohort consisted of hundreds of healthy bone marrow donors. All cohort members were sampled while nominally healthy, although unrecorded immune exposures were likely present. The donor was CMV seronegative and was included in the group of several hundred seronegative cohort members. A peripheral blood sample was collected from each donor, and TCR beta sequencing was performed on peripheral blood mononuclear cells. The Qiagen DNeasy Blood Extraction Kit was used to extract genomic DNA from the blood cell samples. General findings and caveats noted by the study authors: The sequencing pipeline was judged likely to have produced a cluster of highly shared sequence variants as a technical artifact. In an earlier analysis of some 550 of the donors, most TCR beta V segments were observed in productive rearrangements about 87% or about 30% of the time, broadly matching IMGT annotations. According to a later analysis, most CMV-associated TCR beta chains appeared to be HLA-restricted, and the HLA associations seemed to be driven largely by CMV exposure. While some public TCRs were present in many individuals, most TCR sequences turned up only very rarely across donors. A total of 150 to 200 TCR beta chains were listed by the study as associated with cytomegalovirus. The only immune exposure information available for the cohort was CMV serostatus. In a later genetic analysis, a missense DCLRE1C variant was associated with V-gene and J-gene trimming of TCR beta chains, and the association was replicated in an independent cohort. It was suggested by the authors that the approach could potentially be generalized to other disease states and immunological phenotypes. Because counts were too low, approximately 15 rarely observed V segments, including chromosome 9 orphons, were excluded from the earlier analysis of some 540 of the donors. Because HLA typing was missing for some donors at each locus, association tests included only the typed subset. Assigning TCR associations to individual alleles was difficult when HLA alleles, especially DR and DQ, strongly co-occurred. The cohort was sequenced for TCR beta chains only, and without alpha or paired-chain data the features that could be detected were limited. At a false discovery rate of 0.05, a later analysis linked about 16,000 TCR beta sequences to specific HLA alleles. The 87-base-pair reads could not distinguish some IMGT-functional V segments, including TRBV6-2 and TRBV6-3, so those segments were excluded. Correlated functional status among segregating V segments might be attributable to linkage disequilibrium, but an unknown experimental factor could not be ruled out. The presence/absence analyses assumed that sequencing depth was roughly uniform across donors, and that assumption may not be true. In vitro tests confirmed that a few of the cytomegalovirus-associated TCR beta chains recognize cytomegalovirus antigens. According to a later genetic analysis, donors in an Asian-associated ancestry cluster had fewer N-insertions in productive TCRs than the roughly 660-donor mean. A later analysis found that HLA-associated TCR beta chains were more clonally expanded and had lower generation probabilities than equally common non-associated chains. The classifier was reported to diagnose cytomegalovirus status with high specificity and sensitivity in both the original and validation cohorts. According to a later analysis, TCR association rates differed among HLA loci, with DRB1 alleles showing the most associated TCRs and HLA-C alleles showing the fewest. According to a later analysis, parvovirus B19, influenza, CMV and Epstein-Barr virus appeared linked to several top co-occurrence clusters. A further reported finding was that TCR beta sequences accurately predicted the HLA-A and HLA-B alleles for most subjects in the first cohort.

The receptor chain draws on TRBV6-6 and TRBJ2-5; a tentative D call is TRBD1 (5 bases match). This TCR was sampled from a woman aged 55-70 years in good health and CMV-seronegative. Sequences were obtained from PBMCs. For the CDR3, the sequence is CASSYHQGNGETQYF. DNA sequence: TGTGCCAGCAGTTACCACCAGGGTAACGGAGAGACCCAGTACTTC.